A selection of T cell receptor beta chains follows, all from one sample in a study of blood T cell repertoires in COVID-19. Libraries were prepared by immunoSEQ multiplex PCR; TCRdb keeps only in-frame clonotypes and omits some of them. In the table there are about 40,000 clones, around 80% of which are singletons. Sequenced sample: peripheral blood. The receptors shown here come from a man older than 75 with active or convalescent COVID-19. CDR3s include the opening cysteine and the closing phenylalanine or tryptophan. D genes are given only for firm matches. The size field is filled for only some rows; it gives once, few, many or a size class.

v_gene: TRBV24-1
abundance: .
j_gene: TRBJ1-5
d_gene: .
CDR3aa: CATSARQGGNNQPQHF
CDR3nt: TGTGCCACCAGTGCTCGGCAGGGAGGTAACAATCAGCCCCAGCATTTT

v_gene: TRBV7-9
abundance: .
j_gene: TRBJ1-2
d_gene: .
CDR3aa: CASSLGQGKANYGYTF
CDR3nt: TGTGCCAGCAGCCTAGGTCAGGGGAAGGCTAACTATGGCTACACCTTC

v_gene: TRBV11-1
abundance: .
j_gene: TRBJ1-1
d_gene: .
CDR3aa: CAGSFSNMNTEAFF
CDR3nt: TGTGCCGGCAGCTTTTCAAACATGAACACTGAAGCTTTCTTT

v_gene: TRBV5-6
abundance: .
j_gene: TRBJ2-7
d_gene: .
CDR3aa: CASSLGQSYYEQYF
CDR3nt: TGTGCCAGCAGCTTAGGACAGAGTTACTACGAGCAGTACTTC

v_gene: TRBV28
abundance: .
j_gene: TRBJ2-1
d_gene: TRBD1
CDR3aa: CASSPQDRVRNEQFF
CDR3nt: TGTGCCAGCAGTCCACAGGACAGGGTCCGCAATGAGCAGTTCTTC

v_gene: TRBV6-1
abundance: .
j_gene: TRBJ2-3
d_gene: TRBD2
CDR3aa: CASSATTSGRARGQYF
CDR3nt: TGTGCCAGCAGTGCAACGACTAGCGGGAGGGCCCGGGGGCAGTATTTT

v_gene: TRBV27
abundance: .
j_gene: TRBJ2-2
d_gene: .
CDR3aa: CASSLEGVGELFF
CDR3nt: TGTGCCAGCAGTTTAGAGGGTGTCGGGGAGCTGTTTTTT

v_gene: TRBV19
abundance: .
j_gene: TRBJ2-5
d_gene: TRBD1
CDR3aa: CASSVDRQETQYF
CDR3nt: TGTGCCAGTAGTGTGGACAGGCAAGAGACCCAGTACTTC

v_gene: TRBV7-9
abundance: .
j_gene: TRBJ2-3
d_gene: .
CDR3aa: CASSLSGGGGTDTQYF
CDR3nt: TGTGCCAGCAGCTTATCGGGGGGCGGGGGCACAGATACGCAGTATTTT

v_gene: TRBV2
abundance: .
j_gene: TRBJ2-3
d_gene: .
CDR3aa: CASSKDSRSTDTQYF
CDR3nt: TGTGCCAGCAGTAAAGACAGCCGAAGCACAGATACGCAGTATTTT

v_gene: TRBV9
abundance: .
j_gene: TRBJ1-2
d_gene: .
CDR3aa: CASSVGGGQPYGYTF
CDR3nt: TGTGCCAGCAGCGTGGGAGGGGGACAACCTTATGGCTACACCTTC

v_gene: TRBV5-6
abundance: .
j_gene: TRBJ2-1
d_gene: TRBD2
CDR3aa: CASSLGLAGWNEQFF
CDR3nt: TGTGCCAGCAGCTTGGGACTAGCGGGGTGGAATGAGCAGTTCTTC

v_gene: TRBV28
abundance: .
j_gene: TRBJ1-4
d_gene: .
CDR3aa: CASSFQGINEKLFF
CDR3nt: TGTGCCAGCAGTTTCCAGGGAATTAATGAAAAACTGTTTTTT

v_gene: TRBV30
abundance: .
j_gene: TRBJ2-7
d_gene: .
CDR3aa: CAWSAAGEQYF
CDR3nt: TGTGCCTGGAGTGCGGCGGGCGAGCAGTACTTC

v_gene: TRBV29-1
abundance: .
j_gene: TRBJ1-2
d_gene: .
CDR3aa: CSVGPGEGYTF
CDR3nt: TGCAGCGTTGGGCCCGGGGAGGGCTACACCTTC

v_gene: TRBV14
abundance: .
j_gene: TRBJ2-1
d_gene: TRBD2
CDR3aa: CASSRDYWVLEQFF
CDR3nt: TGTGCCAGCAGTCGGGACTACTGGGTTCTTGAGCAGTTCTTC

v_gene: TRBV6-5
abundance: medium-sized
j_gene: TRBJ2-7
d_gene: .
CDR3aa: CASSYSRRDEQYF
CDR3nt: TGTGCCAGCAGTTACTCGAGGCGCGACGAGCAGTACTTC

v_gene: TRBV27
abundance: few
j_gene: TRBJ1-1
d_gene: TRBD1
CDR3aa: CASRGQGIWTEAFF
CDR3nt: TGTGCCAGCAGGGGACAGGGGATTTGGACTGAAGCTTTCTTT

v_gene: TRBV4-3
abundance: .
j_gene: TRBJ2-1
d_gene: TRBD2
CDR3aa: CASSQDPTSGGRNEQFF
CDR3nt: TGCGCCAGCAGCCAAGATCCAACTAGCGGGGGCCGCAATGAGCAGTTCTTC

v_gene: TRBV6-5
abundance: .
j_gene: TRBJ2-7
d_gene: .
CDR3aa: CASNQGHEQYF
CDR3nt: TGTGCCAGCAACCAGGGGCATGAGCAGTACTTC

v_gene: TRBV4-3
abundance: .
j_gene: TRBJ2-1
d_gene: .
CDR3aa: CASSRTRDNNEQFF
CDR3nt: TGCGCCAGCAGCCGAACCCGGGACAACAATGAGCAGTTCTTC

v_gene: TRBV2
abundance: .
j_gene: TRBJ2-7
d_gene: .
CDR3aa: CASSEAAGYEQYF
CDR3nt: TGTGCCAGCAGTGAAGCGGCAGGTTACGAGCAGTACTTC

v_gene: TRBV28
abundance: .
j_gene: TRBJ1-2
d_gene: .
CDR3aa: CASSLYGLIGHGYTF
CDR3nt: TGTGCCAGCAGTTTATACGGACTCATAGGTCATGGCTACACCTTC

v_gene: TRBV5-1
abundance: once
j_gene: TRBJ2-7
d_gene: TRBD1
CDR3aa: CASSLVGTGPYEQYF
CDR3nt: TGCGCCAGCAGCTTGGTCGGGACAGGGCCCTACGAGCAGTACTTC

v_gene: TRBV4-2
abundance: .
j_gene: TRBJ1-2
d_gene: .
CDR3aa: CASSQERGSYYGYTF
CDR3nt: TGTGCCAGCAGCCAAGAACGCGGCTCCTACTATGGCTACACCTTC

v_gene: TRBV7-9
abundance: once
j_gene: TRBJ2-3
d_gene: .
CDR3aa: CATMRGGGDTQYF
CDR3nt: TGTGCCACCATGAGGGGGGGTGGAGATACGCAGTATTTT

v_gene: TRBV7-9
abundance: .
j_gene: TRBJ2-1
d_gene: .
CDR3aa: CASSLEGTNEQFF
CDR3nt: TGTGCCAGCAGCTTAGAGGGGACAAATGAGCAGTTCTTC

v_gene: TRBV6-5
abundance: .
j_gene: TRBJ1-2
d_gene: .
CDR3aa: CASSYKGADGYTF
CDR3nt: TGTGCCAGCAGTTACAAAGGAGCTGATGGCTACACCTTC

v_gene: TRBV5-4
abundance: .
j_gene: TRBJ2-2
d_gene: TRBD1
CDR3aa: CASSLVQGASTGELFF
CDR3nt: TGTGCCAGCAGCCTGGTCCAGGGGGCCTCGACCGGGGAGCTGTTTTTT